The entry that follows covers one T cell receptor beta chain sequence. Its matching antigen is unknown. PCR amplification relied on 60 Vbeta primers (plus 13 Jbeta primers). Libraries were prepared by immunoSEQ multiplex PCR; TCRdb keeps only in-frame clonotypes and omits some of them. Seen here are about 190,000 clones, roughly 86% observed once, and the top ten hold under 2%. The germline gives CDR1 KGHSH, CDR2 LQKENI. V was clipped by 6 bases and J by 9 bases, with 17 bases between them. There are 13 residues in the CDR3. The data originate from a study of cytomegalovirus exposure and HLA in healthy donors. Study-wide results and limits: Judged likely to be a sequencing artifact was a cluster of highly shared sequence variants. Later analysis found that TCR beta chains associated with HLA were more clonally expanded than other, equally common chains.

This receptor was identified in a woman aged 18-29 years in good health and CMV-seronegative. The sample consisted of PBMCs. This sequence joins TRBV18 and TRBJ1-2, with unresolved D. CDR3 sequence (DNA): TGTGCCAGCTCCCCGGGGTACGTTGAGAGCTACACCTTC. It yields the protein CASSPGYVESYTF.